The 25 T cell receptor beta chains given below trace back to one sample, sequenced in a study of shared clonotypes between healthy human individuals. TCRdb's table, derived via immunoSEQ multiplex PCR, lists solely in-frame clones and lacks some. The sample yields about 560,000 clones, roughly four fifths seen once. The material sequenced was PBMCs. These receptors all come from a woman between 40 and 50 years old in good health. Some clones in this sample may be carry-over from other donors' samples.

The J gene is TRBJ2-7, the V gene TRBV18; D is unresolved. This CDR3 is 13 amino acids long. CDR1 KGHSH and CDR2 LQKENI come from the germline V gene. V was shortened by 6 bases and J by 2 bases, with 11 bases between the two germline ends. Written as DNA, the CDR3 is TGTGCCAGCTCCCGTGCGGCAGCCTACGAGCAGTACTTC. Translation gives CASSRAAAYEQYF.

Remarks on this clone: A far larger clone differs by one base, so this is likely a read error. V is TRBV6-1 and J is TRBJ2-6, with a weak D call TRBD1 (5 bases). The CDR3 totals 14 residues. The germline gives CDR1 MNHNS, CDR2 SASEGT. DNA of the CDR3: TGTGCCAGCAGTCAGTTACCTGGGGCCGACGTCCTGACTTTC. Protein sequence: CASSQLPGADVLTF.

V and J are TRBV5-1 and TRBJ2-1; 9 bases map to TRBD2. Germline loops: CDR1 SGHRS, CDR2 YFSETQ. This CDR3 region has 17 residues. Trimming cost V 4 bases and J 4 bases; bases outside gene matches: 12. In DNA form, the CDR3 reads TGCGCCAGCAGCGTAGCCGCACTAGCGGGCGCGTACAATGAGCAGTTCTTC. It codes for CASSVAALAGAYNEQFF.

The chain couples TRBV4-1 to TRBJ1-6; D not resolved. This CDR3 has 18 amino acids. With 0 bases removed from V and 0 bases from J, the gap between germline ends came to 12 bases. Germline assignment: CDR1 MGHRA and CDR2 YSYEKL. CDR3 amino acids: CASSQEWEVSSYNSPLHF. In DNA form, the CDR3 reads TGCGCCAGCAGCCAAGAGTGGGAGGTGAGCTCCTATAATTCACCCCTCCACTTT.

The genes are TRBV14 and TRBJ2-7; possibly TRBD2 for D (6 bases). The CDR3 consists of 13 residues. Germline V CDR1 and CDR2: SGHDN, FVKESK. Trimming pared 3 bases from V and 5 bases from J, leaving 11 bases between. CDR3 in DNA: TGTGCCAGCAGCCAGGGACTTCTCGACGAGCAGTACTTC. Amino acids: CASSQGLLDEQYF.

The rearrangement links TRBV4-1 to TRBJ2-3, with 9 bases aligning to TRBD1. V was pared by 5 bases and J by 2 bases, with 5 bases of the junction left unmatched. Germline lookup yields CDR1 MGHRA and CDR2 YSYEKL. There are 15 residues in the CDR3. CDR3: CASSTRDRATDTQYF. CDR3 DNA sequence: TGCGCCAGCAGCACCAGGGACAGGGCCACAGATACGCAGTATTTT.

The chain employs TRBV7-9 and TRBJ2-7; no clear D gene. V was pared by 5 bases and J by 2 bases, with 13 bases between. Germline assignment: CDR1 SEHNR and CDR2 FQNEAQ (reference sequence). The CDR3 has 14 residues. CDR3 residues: CASSRIGSPYEQYF. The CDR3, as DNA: TGTGCCAGCAGCCGGATAGGGTCCCCCTACGAGCAGTACTTC.

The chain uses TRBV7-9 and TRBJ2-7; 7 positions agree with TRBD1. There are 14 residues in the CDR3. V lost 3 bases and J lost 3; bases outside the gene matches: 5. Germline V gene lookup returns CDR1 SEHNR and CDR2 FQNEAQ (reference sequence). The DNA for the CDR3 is TGTGCCAGCAGCTTGCGCCAGGGGGACTACGAGCAGTACTTC. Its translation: CASSLRQGDYEQYF.

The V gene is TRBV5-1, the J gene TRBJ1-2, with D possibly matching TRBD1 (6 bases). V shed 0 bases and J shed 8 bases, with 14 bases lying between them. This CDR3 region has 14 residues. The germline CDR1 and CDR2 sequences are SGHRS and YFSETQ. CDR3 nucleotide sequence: TGCGCCAGCAGCTTGGGTGGCGGGGGCCGGGGCTACACCTTC. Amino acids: CASSLGGGGRGYTF.

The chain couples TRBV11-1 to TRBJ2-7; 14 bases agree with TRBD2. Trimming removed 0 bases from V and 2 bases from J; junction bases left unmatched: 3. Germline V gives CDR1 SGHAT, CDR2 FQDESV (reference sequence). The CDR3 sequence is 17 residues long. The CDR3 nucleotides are TGTGCCAGCAGCTTAGCAGGGACTAGCGGGGGAGCCTACGAGCAGTACTTC. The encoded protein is CASSLAGTSGGAYEQYF.

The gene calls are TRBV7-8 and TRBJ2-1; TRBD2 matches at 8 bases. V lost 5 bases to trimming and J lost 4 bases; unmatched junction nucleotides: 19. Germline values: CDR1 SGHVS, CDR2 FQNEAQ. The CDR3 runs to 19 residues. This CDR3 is CASSPAHGGKREKYNEQFF. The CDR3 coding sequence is TGTGCCAGCAGCCCTGCTCATGGGGGTAAGCGGGAGAAATACAATGAGCAGTTCTTC.

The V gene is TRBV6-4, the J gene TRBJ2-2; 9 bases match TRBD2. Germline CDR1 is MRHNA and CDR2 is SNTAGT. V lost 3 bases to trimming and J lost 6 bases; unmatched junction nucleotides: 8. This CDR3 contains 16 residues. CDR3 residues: CASSEGSGSGAGELFF. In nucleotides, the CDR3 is TGTGCCAGCAGTGAGGGTAGCGGGAGCGGCGCCGGGGAGCTGTTTTTT.

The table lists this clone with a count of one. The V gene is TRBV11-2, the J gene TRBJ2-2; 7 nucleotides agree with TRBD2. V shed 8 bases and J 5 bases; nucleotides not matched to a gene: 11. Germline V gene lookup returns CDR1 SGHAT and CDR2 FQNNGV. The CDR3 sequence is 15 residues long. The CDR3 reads CASRRGAGRTGELFF. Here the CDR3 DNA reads TGTGCCAGCCGACGGGGAGCGGGAAGAACCGGGGAGCTGTTTTTT.

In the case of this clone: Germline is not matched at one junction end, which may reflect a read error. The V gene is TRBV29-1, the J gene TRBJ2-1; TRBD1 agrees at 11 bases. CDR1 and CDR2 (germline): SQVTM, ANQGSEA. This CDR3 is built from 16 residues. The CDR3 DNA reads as TGCAGCGTGGAAGCCGGGACAGGGGGATCCTACAATGAGCAGTTCTTC. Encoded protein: CSVEAGTGGSYNEQFF.

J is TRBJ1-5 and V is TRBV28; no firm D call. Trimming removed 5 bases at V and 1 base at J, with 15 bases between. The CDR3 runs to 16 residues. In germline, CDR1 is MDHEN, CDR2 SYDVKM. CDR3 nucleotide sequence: TGTGCCAGCAGTCGCCCCTTAATTGGGAGCAATCAGCCCCAGCATTTT. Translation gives CASSRPLIGSNQPQHF.

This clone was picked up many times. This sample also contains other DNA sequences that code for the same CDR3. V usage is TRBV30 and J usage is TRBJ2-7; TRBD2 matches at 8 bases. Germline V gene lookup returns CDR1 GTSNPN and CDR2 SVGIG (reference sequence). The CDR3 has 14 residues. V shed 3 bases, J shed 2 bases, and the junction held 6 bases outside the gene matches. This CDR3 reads CAWRPLAATYEQYF. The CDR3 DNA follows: TGTGCCTGGAGACCACTAGCGGCTACCTACGAGCAGTACTTC.

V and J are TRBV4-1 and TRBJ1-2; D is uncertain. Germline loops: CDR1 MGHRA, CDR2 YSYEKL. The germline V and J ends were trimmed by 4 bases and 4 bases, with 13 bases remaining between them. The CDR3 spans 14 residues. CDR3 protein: CASSRNPAIYGYTF. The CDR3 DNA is TGCGCCAGCAGCCGTAATCCGGCGATCTATGGCTACACCTTC.

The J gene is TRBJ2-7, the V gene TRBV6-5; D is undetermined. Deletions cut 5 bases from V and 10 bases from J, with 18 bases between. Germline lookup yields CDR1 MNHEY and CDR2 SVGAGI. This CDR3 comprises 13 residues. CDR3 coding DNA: TGTGCCAGCAGTCCCCAGTATGGAGCCTACCAGTACTTC. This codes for CASSPQYGAYQYF.

The CDR3, as DNA: TGTGCCATCCGAAGGTCAGGGGGCGCAGCCTATGGCTACACCTTC. Protein: CAIRRSGGAAYGYTF. The chain recombines TRBV28 with TRBJ1-2, with 8 nucleotides matching TRBD1. V was pared by 10 bases and J by 4 bases, with 14 bases of the junction left unmatched. CDR1 and CDR2 (germline): MDHEN, SYDVKM. The length of the CDR3 is 15 residues.

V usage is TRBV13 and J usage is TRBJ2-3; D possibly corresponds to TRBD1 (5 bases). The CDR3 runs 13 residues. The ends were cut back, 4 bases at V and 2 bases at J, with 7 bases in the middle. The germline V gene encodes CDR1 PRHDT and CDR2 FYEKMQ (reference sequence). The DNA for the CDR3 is TGTGCCAGCAGCTGGGGCGACACAGATACGCAGTATTTT. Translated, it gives CASSWGDTDTQYF.

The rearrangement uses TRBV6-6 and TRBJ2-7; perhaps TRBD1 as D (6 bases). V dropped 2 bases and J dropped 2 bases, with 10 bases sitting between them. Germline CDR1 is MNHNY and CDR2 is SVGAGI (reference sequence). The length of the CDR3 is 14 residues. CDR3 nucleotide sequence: TGTGCCAGCAGTTACCGGACAGTGCCCTACGAGCAGTACTTC. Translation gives CASSYRTVPYEQYF.

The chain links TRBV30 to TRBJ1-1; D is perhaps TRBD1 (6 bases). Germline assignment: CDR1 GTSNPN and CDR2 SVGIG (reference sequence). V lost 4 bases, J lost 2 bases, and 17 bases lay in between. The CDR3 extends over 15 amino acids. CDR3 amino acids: CAWMVGQSSNTEAFF. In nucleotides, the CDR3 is TGTGCCTGGATGGTCGGACAGTCTTCAAACACTGAAGCTTTCTTT. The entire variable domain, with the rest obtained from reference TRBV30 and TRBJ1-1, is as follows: SQTIHQWPATLVQPVGSPLSLECTVEGTSNPNLYWYRQAAGRGLQLLFYSVGIGQISSEVPQNLSASRPQDRQFILSSKKLLLSDSGFYLCAWMVGQSSNTEAFFGQGTRLTVV.

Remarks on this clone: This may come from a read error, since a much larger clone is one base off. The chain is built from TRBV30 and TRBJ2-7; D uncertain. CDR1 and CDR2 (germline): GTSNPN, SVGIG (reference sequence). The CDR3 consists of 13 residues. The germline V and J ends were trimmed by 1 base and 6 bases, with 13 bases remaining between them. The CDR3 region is CAWSGSSESEQYF. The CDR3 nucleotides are TGTGCCTGGAGTGGGTCCTCCGAAAGCGAGCAGTACTTC.

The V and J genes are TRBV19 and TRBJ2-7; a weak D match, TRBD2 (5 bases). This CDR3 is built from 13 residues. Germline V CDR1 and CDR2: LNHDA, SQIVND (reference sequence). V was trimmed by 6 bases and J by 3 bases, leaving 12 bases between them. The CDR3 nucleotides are TGTGCCAGTAGAAAAACACTAGACTACGAGCAGTACTTC. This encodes CASRKTLDYEQYF.

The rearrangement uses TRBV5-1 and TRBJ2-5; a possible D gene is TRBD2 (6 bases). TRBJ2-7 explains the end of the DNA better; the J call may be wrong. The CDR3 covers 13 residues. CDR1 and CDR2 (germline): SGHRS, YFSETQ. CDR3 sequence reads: CASMLRGGYEQYF. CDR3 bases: TGCGCCAGCATGCTGCGGGGTGGCTACGAGCAGTACTTC.